This T cell receptor (beta chain) is drawn from a study of long-term antiretroviral therapy in people with HIV. V lost 2 bases to trimming and J lost 4 bases; unmatched junction nucleotides: 0. The CDR3 is 13 amino acids. Run at survey level, the immunoSEQ assay was version v3.0. Assay: immunoSEQ multiplex PCR; the TCRdb copy retains only in-frame clones and omits some. The sample holds about 16,000 clones, around 84% seen once. The starting material was unsorted PBMCs, obtained about 3.3 years after starting antiretroviral therapy. The chain employs TRBV23-1 and TRBJ1-1; 8 bases agree with TRBD1. TRBV23-1 is treated as an ORF (open reading frame) with a function not yet certain. The clonotype comes from a middle-aged woman with HIV. CDR3: CASSQGQGTEAFF. The CDR3 DNA sequence: TGCGCCAGCAGTCAAGGACAGGGCACTGAAGCTTTCTTT.